Given below is one T cell receptor (beta chain) in context. Antigen specificity is unknown. The sample belongs to a study of shared clonotypes between healthy human individuals. Every immunoSEQ plate was one replicate of a subset's evenly spread DNA. The method was immunoSEQ multiplex PCR; TCRdb's version includes in-frame clones alone and lacks a portion of them. Among a few million clones, just under 95% were seen once, and the ten largest hold roughly 0.34%. This CDR3 comprises 13 residues. V lost 1 base and J lost 2, with 6 bases in between. Germline-derived CDR1 and CDR2 are SGHNT and YENEEA. Broader study findings: About 5% of naive CD4 clonotypes were shared across several donors. Represented diversity (both genetic and exposure-history) was limited by the small number of donors. Naive subsets tended to show greater estimated richness than memory subsets.

This clonotype originated in a young man in good health. Some clones in this sample may be carry-over from other donors' samples. Source material: naive CD4+ T cells from PBMCs. Subset in this sample: CD45RA+ positively selected. The chain employs TRBV11-3 and TRBJ2-7; no definite D call. Here the CDR3 reads CASSLAPTYEQYF. As DNA, the CDR3 is TGTGCCAGCAGCTTAGCCCCAACCTACGAGCAGTACTTC.